This record looks at one T cell receptor beta chain sequence and its context. Sequenced by immunoSEQ multiplex PCR; TCRdb stores in-frame clones only, minus some. The sample comprises some 71,000 clones, around 97% of which are singletons, and approximately 0.18% rests with the top ten. These data belong to a study of technical replicates of blood from four donors. The source is a human donor in good health. What was sequenced was T cells isolated from PBMCs.

CDR3 amino acids: CASSKGQGAGNEQFF. Written as DNA, the CDR3 is TGTGCCAGCAGCAAAGGACAGGGGGCGGGGAATGAGCAGTTCTTC. V and J are TRBV9 and TRBJ2-1, with TRBD1 matching over 11 bases. The CDR3 is 15 residues long. V shed 4 bases, J shed 7 bases, and the junction held 7 bases outside the gene matches. Germline CDR1 reads SGDLS; CDR2 reads YYNGEE.